This TCR beta chain was sequenced for a study of OX40 agonist ivuxolimab in advanced cancers. Germline V gene sequence: CDR1 SQVTM, CDR2 ANQGSEA. Between the trimmed V and J ends, which lost 5 bases and 4 bases, there was a span of 19 bases. The CDR3 length is 15 residues. The table came from immunoSEQ multiplex PCR; TCRdb's copy has only in-frame clones and leaves some out. In the table there are approximately 91,000 clones, roughly 85% of which are singletons. This sequence joins TRBV29-1 and TRBJ2-3, with TRBD2 as a possible D gene (6 bases). This clonotype was sampled from an adult with an advanced solid tumor such as melanoma, head and neck, liver or kidney cancer. Sequenced here: CD4+ or CD8+ T cells sorted from blood, sampled in a trial of the OX40 agonist ivuxolimab. DNA for the CDR3: TGCAGCGTTAATATCGGCGGGGTAGAGTCAGATACGCAGTATTTT. This translates into CSVNIGGVESDTQYF.